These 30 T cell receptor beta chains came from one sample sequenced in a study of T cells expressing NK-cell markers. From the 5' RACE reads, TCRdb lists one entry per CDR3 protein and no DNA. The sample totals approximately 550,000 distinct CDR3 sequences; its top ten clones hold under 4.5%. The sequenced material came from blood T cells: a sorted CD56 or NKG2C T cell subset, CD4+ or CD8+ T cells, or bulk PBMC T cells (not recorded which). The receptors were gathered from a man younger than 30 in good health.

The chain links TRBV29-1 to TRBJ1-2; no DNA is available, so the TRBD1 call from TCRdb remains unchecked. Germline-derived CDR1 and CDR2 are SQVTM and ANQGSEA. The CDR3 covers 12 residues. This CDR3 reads CSVARTAGGYTF.

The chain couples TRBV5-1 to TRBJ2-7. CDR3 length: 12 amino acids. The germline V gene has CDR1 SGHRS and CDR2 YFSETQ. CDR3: CASSLGASEQYF.

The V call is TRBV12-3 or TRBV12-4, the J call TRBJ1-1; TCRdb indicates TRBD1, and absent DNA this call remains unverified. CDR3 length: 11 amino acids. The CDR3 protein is CASSNRGWAFF.

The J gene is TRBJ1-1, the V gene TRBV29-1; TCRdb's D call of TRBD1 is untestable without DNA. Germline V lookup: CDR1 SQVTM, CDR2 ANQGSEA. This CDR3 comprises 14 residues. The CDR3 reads CSVEGTGVNTEAFF.

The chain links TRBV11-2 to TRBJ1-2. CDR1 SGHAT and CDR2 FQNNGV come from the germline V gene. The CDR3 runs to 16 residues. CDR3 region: CASSLEVRRTFYGYTF. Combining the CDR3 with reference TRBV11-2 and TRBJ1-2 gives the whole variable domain EAGVAQSPRYKIIEKRQSVAFWCNPISGHATLYWYQQILGQGPKLLIQFQNNGVVDDSQLPKDRFSAERLKGVDSTLKIQPAKLEDSAVYLCASSLEVRRTFYGYTFGSGTRLTVV.

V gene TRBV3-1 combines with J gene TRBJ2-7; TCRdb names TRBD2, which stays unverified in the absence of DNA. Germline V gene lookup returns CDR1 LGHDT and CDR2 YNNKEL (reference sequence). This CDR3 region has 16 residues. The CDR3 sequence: CASSYKLLAPSYEQYF.

CDR3 loop: CASSSRTGPFQETQYF. The chain is built from TRBV6-1 and TRBJ2-5; TCRdb's D call of TRBD1 is untestable without DNA. CDR1 and CDR2 (germline): MNHNS, SASEGT. There are 16 residues in the CDR3.

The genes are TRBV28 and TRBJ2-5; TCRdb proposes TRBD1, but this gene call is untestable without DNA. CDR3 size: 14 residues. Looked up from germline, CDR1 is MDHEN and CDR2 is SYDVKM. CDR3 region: CASSRLRGQETQYF.

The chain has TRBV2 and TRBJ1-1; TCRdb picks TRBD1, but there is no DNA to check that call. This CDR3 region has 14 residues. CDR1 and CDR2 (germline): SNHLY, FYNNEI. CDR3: CASSEGTGGPEAFF.

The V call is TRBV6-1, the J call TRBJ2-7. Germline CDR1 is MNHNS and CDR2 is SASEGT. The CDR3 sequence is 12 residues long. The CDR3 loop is CASNPHGYEQYF.

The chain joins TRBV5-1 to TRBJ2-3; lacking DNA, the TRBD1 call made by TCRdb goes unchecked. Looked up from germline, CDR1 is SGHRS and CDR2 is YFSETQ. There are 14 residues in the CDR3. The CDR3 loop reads CASRTGVQTDTQYF.

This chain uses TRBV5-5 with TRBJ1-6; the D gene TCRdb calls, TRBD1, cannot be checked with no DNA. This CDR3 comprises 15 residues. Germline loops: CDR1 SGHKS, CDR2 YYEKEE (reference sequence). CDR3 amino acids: CASRQGASYNSPLHF. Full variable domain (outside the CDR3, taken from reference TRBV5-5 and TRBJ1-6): DAGVTQSPTHLIKTRGQQVTLRCSPISGHKSVSWYQQVLGQGPQFIFQYYEKEERGRGNFPDRFSARQFPNYSSELNVNALLLGDSALYLCASRQGASYNSPLHFGNGTRLTVT.

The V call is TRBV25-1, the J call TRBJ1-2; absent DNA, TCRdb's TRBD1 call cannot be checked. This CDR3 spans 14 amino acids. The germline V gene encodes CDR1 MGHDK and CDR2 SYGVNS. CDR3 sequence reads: CASSARDINYGYTF.

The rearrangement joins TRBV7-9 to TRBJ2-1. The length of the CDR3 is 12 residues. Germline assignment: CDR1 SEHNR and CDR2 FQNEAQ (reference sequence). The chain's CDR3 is CASSLTRMEQFF.

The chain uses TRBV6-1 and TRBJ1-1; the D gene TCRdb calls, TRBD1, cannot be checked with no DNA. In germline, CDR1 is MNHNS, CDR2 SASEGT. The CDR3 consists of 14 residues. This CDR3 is CASSTTGAATEAFF.

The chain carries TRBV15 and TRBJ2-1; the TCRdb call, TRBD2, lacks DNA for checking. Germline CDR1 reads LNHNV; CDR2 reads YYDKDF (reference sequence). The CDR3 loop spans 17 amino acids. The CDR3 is CATSREGLAGAYNEQFF.

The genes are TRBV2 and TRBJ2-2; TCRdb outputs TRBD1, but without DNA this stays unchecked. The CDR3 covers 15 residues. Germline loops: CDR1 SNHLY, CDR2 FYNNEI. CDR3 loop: CASSVMGQGTGELFF.

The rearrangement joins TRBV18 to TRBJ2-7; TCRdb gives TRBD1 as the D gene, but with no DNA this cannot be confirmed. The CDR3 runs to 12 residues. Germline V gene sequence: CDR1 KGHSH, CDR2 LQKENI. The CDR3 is CASSRDDAEQYF.

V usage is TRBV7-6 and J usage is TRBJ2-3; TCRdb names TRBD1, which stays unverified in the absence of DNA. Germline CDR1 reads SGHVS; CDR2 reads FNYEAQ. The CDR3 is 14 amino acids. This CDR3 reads CASSETGFADTQYF.

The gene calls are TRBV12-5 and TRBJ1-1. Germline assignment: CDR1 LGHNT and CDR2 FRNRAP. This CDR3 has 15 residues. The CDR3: CASGLGPTLYFEAFF.

The CDR3 spells CASRKGQALYTF. V gene TRBV12-3 or TRBV12-4 combines with J gene TRBJ1-2; TCRdb's assignment of TRBD1 cannot be checked, as there is no DNA. There are 12 residues in the CDR3.

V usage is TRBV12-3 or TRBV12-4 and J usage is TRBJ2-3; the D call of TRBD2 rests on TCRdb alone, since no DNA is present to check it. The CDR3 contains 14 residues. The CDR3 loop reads CASTSLEEADTQYF.

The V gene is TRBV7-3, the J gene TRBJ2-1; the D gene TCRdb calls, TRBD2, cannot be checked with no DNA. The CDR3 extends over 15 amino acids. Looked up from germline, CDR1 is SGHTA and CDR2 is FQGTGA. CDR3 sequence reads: CASSLGAVSYNEQFF.

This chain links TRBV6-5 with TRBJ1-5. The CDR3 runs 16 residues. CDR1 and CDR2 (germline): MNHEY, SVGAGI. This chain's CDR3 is CASSNRGGEVNQPQHF.

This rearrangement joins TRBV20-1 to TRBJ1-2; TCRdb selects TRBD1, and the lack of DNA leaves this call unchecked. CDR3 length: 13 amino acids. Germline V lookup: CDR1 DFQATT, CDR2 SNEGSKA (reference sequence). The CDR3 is CSADRGGNYGYTF.

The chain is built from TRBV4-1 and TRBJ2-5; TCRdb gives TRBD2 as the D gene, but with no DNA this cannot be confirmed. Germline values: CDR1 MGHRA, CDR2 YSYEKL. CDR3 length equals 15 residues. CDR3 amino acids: CASSQDGGFQETQYF.

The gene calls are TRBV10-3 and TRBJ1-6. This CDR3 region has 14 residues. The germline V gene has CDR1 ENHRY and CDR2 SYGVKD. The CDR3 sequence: CAISERTENSPLHF.

The CDR3: CASRPQETQYF. J is TRBJ2-5 and V is TRBV2. The CDR3 length is 11 residues. CDR1 is SNHLY, CDR2 FYNNEI, per germline.

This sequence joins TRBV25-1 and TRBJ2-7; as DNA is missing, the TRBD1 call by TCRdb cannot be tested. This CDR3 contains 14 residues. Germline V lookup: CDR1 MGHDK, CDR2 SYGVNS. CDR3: CASSVTGDSYEQYF.

The CDR3 loop is CASSFRTEFNGYTF. The chain is built from TRBV12-3 or TRBV12-4 and TRBJ1-2. This CDR3 spans 14 amino acids.